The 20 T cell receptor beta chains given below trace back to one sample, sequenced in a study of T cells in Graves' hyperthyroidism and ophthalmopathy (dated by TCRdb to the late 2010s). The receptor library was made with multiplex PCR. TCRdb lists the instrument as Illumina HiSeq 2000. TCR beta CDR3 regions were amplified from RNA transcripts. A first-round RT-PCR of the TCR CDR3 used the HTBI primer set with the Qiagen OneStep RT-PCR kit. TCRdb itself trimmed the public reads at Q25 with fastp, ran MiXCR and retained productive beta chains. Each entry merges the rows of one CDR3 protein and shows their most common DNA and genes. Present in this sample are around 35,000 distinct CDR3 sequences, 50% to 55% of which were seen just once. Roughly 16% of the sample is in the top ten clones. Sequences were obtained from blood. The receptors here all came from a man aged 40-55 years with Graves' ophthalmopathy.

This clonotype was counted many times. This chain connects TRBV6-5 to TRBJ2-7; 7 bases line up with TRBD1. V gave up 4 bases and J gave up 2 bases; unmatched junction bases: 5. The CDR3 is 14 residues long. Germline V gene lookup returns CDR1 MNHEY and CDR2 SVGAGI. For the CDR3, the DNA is TGTGCCAGCAGTTTCGGACAGGAAGCCTACGAGCAGTACTTC. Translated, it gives CASSFGQEAYEQYF.

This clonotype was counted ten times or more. CDR3 loop: CSAKWDREYNEQFF. The CDR3, as DNA: TGCAGTGCTAAGTGGGACAGGGAATACAATGAGCAGTTCTTC. The J gene is TRBJ2-1, the V gene TRBV20-1, with 9 bases fitting TRBD1. This CDR3 region has 14 residues. Looked up from germline, CDR1 is DFQATT and CDR2 is SNEGSKA (reference sequence). Unmatched junction bases numbered 5, after V lost 4 bases and J lost 4 bases.

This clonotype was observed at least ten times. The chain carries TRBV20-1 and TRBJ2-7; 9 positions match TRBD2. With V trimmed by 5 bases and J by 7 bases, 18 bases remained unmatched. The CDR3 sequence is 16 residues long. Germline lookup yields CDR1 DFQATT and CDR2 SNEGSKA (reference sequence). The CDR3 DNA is TGCAGTGCTCCCCGACTAGCGGACCAACCCCTATGGGAGCAGTACTTC. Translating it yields CSAPRLADQPLWEQYF.

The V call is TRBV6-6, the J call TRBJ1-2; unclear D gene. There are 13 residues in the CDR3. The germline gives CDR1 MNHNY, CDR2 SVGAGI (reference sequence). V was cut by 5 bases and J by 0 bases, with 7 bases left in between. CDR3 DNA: TGTGCCAGCAGTGACCGCCCTAACTATGGCTACACCTTC. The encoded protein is CASSDRPNYGYTF.

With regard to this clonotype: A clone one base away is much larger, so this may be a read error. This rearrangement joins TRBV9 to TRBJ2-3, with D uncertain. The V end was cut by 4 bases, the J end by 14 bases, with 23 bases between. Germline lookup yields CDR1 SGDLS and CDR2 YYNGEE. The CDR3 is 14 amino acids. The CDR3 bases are TGTGCCAGCAGCCCTCGACCGGTATACGGCCCGGCGTATTTT. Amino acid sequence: CASSPRPVYGPAYF.

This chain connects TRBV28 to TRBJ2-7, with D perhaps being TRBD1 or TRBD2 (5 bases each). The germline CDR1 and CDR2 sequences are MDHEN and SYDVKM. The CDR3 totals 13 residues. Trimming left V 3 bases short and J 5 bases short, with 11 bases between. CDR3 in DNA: TGTGCCAGCAGTTTGGGGGTAGTCAACGAGCAGTACTTC. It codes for CASSLGVVNEQYF.

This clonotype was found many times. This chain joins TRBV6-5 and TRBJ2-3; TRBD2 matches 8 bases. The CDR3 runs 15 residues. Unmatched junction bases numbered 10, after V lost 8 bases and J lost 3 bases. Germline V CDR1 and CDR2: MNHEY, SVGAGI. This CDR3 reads CASQRRGGATDTQYF. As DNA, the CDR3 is TGTGCCAGCCAAAGACGGGGGGGGGCGACAGATACGCAGTATTTT.

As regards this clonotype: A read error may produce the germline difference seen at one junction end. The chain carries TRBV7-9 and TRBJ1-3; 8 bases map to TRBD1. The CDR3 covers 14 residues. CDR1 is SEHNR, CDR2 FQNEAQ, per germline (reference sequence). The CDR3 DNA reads TGTGCCACTGAGCAGGGGGCTTATGGAAACACCATGTATTTT. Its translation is CATEQGAYGNTMYF.

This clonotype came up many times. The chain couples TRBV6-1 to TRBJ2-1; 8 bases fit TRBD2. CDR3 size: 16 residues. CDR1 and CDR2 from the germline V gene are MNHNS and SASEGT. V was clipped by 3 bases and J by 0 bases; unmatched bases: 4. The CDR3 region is CASSDLGTSSYNEQFF. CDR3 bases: TGTGCCAGCAGTGACCTCGGGACTAGCTCCTACAATGAGCAGTTCTTC.

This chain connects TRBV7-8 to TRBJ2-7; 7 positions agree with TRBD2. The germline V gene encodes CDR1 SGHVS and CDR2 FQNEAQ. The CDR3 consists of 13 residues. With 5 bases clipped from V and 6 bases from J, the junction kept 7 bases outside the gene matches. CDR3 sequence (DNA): TGTGCCAGCAGCCCCACATGGGGGGGCGAGCAGTACTTC. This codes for CASSPTWGGEQYF.

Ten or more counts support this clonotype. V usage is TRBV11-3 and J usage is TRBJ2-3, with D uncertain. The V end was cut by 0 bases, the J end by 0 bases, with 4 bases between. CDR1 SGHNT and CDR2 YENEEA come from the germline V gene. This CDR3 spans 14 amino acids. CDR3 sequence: CASSLEYSTDTQYF. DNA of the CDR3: TGTGCCAGCAGCTTAGAATACAGCACAGATACGCAGTATTTT.

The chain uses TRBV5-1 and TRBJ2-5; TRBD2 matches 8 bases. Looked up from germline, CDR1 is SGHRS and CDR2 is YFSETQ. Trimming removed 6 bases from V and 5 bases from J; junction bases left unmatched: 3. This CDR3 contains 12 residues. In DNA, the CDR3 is TGCGCCAGCATGGGACTAGGGGAGACCCAGTACTTC. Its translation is CASMGLGETQYF.

CDR3 protein: CASSGDYKETQHF. The CDR3, as DNA: TGTGCCAGCAGTGGAGACTACAAAGAGACCCAGCATTTT. V and J are TRBV2 and TRBJ1-5; no clear D gene. CDR3 size: 13 residues. Trimming cost V 4 bases and J 11 bases, with 15 bases left between them. CDR1 and CDR2 from the germline V gene are SNHLY and FYNNEI.

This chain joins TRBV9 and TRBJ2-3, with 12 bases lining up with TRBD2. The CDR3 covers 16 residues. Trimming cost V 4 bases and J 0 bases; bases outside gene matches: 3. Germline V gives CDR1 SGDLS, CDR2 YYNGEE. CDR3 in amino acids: CASSPSGGASTDTQYF. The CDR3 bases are TGTGCCAGCAGCCCTAGCGGGGGGGCTAGCACAGATACGCAGTATTTT. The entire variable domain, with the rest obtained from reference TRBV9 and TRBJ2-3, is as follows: DSGVTQTPKHLITATGQRVTLRCSPRSGDLSVYWYQQSLDQGLQFLIQYYNGEERAKGNILERFSAQQFPDLHSELNLSSLELGDSALYFCASSPSGGASTDTQYFGPGTRLTVL.

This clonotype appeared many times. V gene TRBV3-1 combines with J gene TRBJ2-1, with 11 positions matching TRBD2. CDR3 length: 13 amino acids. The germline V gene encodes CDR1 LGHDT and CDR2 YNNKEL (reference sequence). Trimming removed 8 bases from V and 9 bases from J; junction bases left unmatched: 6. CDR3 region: CASGRLAGFEQFF. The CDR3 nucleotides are TGTGCCAGCGGCAGACTAGCGGGGTTTGAGCAGTTCTTC.

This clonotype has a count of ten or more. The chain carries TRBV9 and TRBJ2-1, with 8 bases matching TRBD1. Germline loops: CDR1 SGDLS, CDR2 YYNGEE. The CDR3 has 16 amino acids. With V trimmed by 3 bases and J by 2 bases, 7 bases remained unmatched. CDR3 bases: TGTGCCAGCAGCGAGAGTTCAGGGGGCCCCTACAATGAGCAGTTCTTC. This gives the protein CASSESSGGPYNEQFF.

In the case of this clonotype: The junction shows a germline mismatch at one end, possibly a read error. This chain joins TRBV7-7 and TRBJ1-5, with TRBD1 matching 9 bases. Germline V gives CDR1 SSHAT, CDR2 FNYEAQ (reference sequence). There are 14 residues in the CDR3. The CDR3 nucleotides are TGTGCTAGCAGCGGACAGGGGCTACAAGAGACCCAGCATTTT. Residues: CASSGQGLQETQHF. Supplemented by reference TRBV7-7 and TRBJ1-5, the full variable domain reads GAGVSQSPRYKVTKRGQDVTLRCDPISSHATLYWYQQALGQGPEFLTYFNYEAQPDKSGLPSDRFSAERPEGSISTLTIQRTEQRDSAMYRCASSGQGLQETQHFGDGTRLSIL.

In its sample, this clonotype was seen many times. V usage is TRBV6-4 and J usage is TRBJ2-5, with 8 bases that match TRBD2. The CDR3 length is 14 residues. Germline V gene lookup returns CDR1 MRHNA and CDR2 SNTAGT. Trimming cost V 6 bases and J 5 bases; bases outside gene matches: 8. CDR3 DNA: TGTGCCAGCAGCGCCGGGGGGGGGCTGGAGACCCAGTACTTC. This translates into CASSAGGGLETQYF.

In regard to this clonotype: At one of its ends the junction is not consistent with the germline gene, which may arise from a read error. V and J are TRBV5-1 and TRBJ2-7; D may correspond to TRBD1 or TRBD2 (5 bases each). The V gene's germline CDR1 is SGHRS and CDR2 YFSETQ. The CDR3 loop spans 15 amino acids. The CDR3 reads CASSGSAQGTYEQYF. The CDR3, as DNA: TGTGCCAGCAGTGGGAGTGCTCAGGGCACCTACGAGCAGTACTTC. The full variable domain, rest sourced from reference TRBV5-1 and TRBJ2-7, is KAGVTQTPRYLIKTRGQQVTLSCSPISGHRSVSWYQQTPGQGLQFLFEYFSETQRNKGNFPGRFSGRQFSNSRSEMNVSTLELGDSALYLCASSGSAQGTYEQYFGPGTRLTVT.

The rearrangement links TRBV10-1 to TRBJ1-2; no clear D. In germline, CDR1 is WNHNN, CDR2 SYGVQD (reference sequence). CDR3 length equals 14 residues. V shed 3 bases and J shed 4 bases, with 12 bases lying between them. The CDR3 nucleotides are TGCGCCAGCAGTGACCTAGGAGGGTTCTATGGCTACACCTTC. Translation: CASSDLGGFYGYTF.